This entry lists 28 T cell receptor beta chains sequenced from one sample in a study of shared clonotypes between healthy human individuals. The data were produced by immunoSEQ multiplex PCR, yet TCRdb's version contains in-frame clones alone and is incomplete. The repertoire includes 2 million to 2.5 million clones, 90% to 96% of them detected once, and 0.1% to 0.15% sits in the top ten. Sequencing was done on a sample of naive CD4+ T cells sorted from blood. Subset meaning: CD45RA+ positively selected. These receptors were taken from a man younger than 35 in good health.

V and J are TRBV27 and TRBJ1-2; 9 bases line up with TRBD1. CDR3 length: 15 amino acids. The V and J ends lost 5 bases and 7 bases, in that order; junction bases with no gene match: 11. The germline V gene encodes CDR1 MNHEY and CDR2 SMNVEV (reference sequence). The CDR3 spells CASSRIRDRVTGYTF. CDR3 nucleotide sequence: TGTGCCAGCAGTAGAATCCGGGACAGGGTGACTGGCTACACCTTC.

The chain couples TRBV2 to TRBJ2-5, with D perhaps matching TRBD1 or TRBD2 (5 bases each). CDR1 is SNHLY, CDR2 FYNNEI, per germline. The CDR3 extends over 15 amino acids. With 1 base removed from V and 4 bases from J, the gap between germline ends came to 13 bases. CDR3: CASSEVASGGETQYF. The CDR3, as DNA: TGTGCCAGCAGTGAAGTGGCTTCTGGGGGAGAGACCCAGTACTTC.

The CDR3 DNA is TGTGCCAGCAGTGAAGGGGGCAGGAACTCTGGAAACACCATATATTTT. It specifies CASSEGGRNSGNTIYF. This chain uses TRBV6-1 with TRBJ1-3; tentatively, D is TRBD1 (5 bases). Germline assignment: CDR1 MNHNS and CDR2 SASEGT. CDR3 length: 16 residues. Trimming stripped 1 base from V and 0 bases from J, with 10 bases between.

The rearrangement links TRBV27 to TRBJ2-5; 8 nucleotides agree with TRBD1. CDR3 length: 17 amino acids. Germline V gene lookup returns CDR1 MNHEY and CDR2 SMNVEV (reference sequence). J gave up 1 base and V 0 bases, and 7 bases lay outside the gene matches. For the CDR3, the DNA is TGTGCCAGCAGTTTATCGCCAGGGGGCTGGGGCCAAGAGACCCAGTACTTC. Amino acids: CASSLSPGGWGQETQYF.

The chain has TRBV5-1 and TRBJ2-5; 7 bases fit TRBD2. J gave up 5 bases and V 2 bases, and 3 bases lay outside the gene matches. Per germline, CDR1 SGHRS and CDR2 YFSETQ. CDR3 size: 13 residues. The chain's CDR3 is CASSLSGAETQYF. CDR3 nucleotides: TGCGCCAGCAGCTTAAGCGGGGCTGAGACCCAGTACTTC.

V usage is TRBV6-6 and J usage is TRBJ2-7; 11 bases are shared with TRBD2. The ends lost 2 bases at V and 4 bases at J; junction bases unmatched: 4. Germline loops: CDR1 MNHNY, CDR2 SVGAGI (reference sequence). The CDR3 is made up of 15 amino acids. CDR3 bases: TGTGCCAGCAGTTACGTAGCGGGGGGGCCTTACGAGCAGTACTTC. This translates into CASSYVAGGPYEQYF.

The gene calls are TRBV18 and TRBJ1-1, with D hard to call. V was cut by 3 bases and J by 0 bases, with 11 bases left in between. Germline V gene data show CDR1 as KGHSH and CDR2 as LQKENI. The CDR3 covers 15 residues. The CDR3 region is CASSPRPSVNTEAFF. The CDR3, as DNA: TGTGCCAGCTCACCTAGGCCTTCAGTGAACACTGAAGCTTTCTTT. Full variable domain (remainder filled in from reference TRBV18 and TRBJ1-1): NAGVMQNPRHLVRRRGQEARLRCSPMKGHSHVYWYRQLPEEGLKFMVYLQKENIIDESGMPKERFSAEFPKEGPSILRIQQVVRGDSAAYFCASSPRPSVNTEAFFGQGTRLTVV.

The rearrangement links TRBV7-2 to TRBJ2-5, with 7 bases fitting TRBD1. Germline lookup yields CDR1 SGHTA and CDR2 FQGNSA. CDR3 length: 16 amino acids. Trimming at V came to 0 bases and at J to 5 bases, leaving 9 bases not matched to a gene. CDR3 sequence reads: CASSLALDRARETQYF. CDR3 in DNA: TGTGCCAGCAGCTTAGCGCTAGACAGGGCCCGGGAGACCCAGTACTTC. Combining the CDR3 with reference TRBV7-2 and TRBJ2-5 gives the whole variable domain GAGVSQSPSNKVTEKGKDVELRCDPISGHTALYWYRQSLGQGLEFLIYFQGNSAPDKSGLPSDRFSAERTGGSVSTLTIQRTQQEDSAVYLCASSLALDRARETQYFGPGTRLLVL.

This clone was seen just once. The rearrangement uses TRBV2 and TRBJ2-2; D possibly corresponds to TRBD1 (5 bases). CDR3 length: 14 amino acids. Germline V gene sequence: CDR1 SNHLY, CDR2 FYNNEI. V lost 7 bases and J 4 bases, leaving 13 bases between the germline ends. Written as DNA, the CDR3 is TGTGCCAGCAAGAGGCAGGGAAGCACCGGGGAGCTGTTTTTT. Translating it yields CASKRQGSTGELFF.

The genes are TRBV7-9 and TRBJ1-6; D unresolved. The CDR3 loop spans 13 amino acids. V was shortened by 3 bases and J by 5 bases, with 5 bases between the two germline ends. The germline gives CDR1 SEHNR, CDR2 FQNEAQ (reference sequence). The CDR3 nucleotides are TGTGCCAGCAGCTTGAGAAATAATTCACCCCTCCACTTT. Translation: CASSLRNNSPLHF.

The CDR3 loop is CASSLSQQETQYF. The CDR3 bases are TGTGCCAGCAGCTTGAGCCAGCAAGAGACCCAGTACTTC. The chain couples TRBV5-4 to TRBJ2-5; D ambiguous. The CDR3 length is 13 residues. Germline loops: CDR1 SGHNT, CDR2 YYREEE (reference sequence). V was trimmed by 1 base and J by 2 bases, leaving 6 bases between them. Full variable domain (outside the CDR3, taken from reference TRBV5-4 and TRBJ2-5): ETGVTQSPTHLIKTRGQQVTLRCSSQSGHNTVSWYQQALGQGPQFIFQYYREEENGRGNFPPRFSGLQFPNYSSELNVNALELDDSALYLCASSLSQQETQYFGPGTRLLVL.

As for this clone: This CDR3 is also generated by other DNA sequences in the sample. This chain connects TRBV6-5 to TRBJ2-7; D uncertain. The CDR3 length is 12 residues. V was trimmed by 3 bases and J by 2 bases, leaving 5 bases between them. From germline, CDR1 is MNHEY and CDR2 SVGAGI. CDR3 DNA sequence: TGTGCCAGCAGTTATTCCCCCTACGAGCAGTACTTC. Translation gives CASSYSPYEQYF.

This sequence joins TRBV2 and TRBJ2-3, with D uncertain. V lost 3 bases and J 0 bases, leaving 7 bases between the germline ends. This CDR3 spans 14 amino acids. Germline V gives CDR1 SNHLY, CDR2 FYNNEI. CDR3 nucleotides: TGTGCCAGCAGTGATTCCGCTAGCACAGATACGCAGTATTTT. It is translated as CASSDSASTDTQYF.

V usage is TRBV14 and J usage is TRBJ2-5; TRBD2 matches 12 bases. Germline assignment: CDR1 SGHDN and CDR2 FVKESK. The junction had 5 bases not matched to a gene; V was cut back by 4 bases and J by 5 bases. The CDR3 covers 15 residues. CDR3 in amino acids: CASSPRLAGVETQYF. DNA of the CDR3: TGTGCCAGCAGCCCCCGACTAGCGGGAGTTGAGACCCAGTACTTC.

This chain connects TRBV19 to TRBJ1-4; 7 bases are shared with TRBD1. V dropped 7 bases and J dropped 0; count of bases not matched to a gene: 2. CDR3 length: 14 residues. Germline lookup yields CDR1 LNHDA and CDR2 SQIVND (reference sequence). The CDR3 bases are TGTGCCAGTAATCAGGGGGCAACTAATGAAAAACTGTTTTTT. It translates to CASNQGATNEKLFF.

V usage is TRBV28 and J usage is TRBJ1-5; 7 bases line up with TRBD1. CDR1 is MDHEN, CDR2 SYDVKM, per germline. Unmatched junction bases numbered 6, after V lost 2 bases and J lost 2 bases. The CDR3 spans 16 residues. The chain's CDR3 is CASSLVQGEGNQPQHF. The CDR3 DNA sequence: TGTGCCAGCAGTTTAGTTCAGGGGGAGGGCAATCAGCCCCAGCATTTT. Variable domain in full (rest from reference TRBV28 and TRBJ1-5): DVKVTQSSRYLVKRTGEKVFLECVQDMDHENMFWYRQDPGLGLRLIYFSYDVKMKEKGDIPEGYSVSREKKERFSLILESASTNQTSMYLCASSLVQGEGNQPQHFGDGTRLSIL.

A single count supports this clone. The chain carries TRBV6-6 and TRBJ2-7; 10 positions agree with TRBD1. CDR1 MNHNY and CDR2 SVGAGI come from the germline V gene (reference sequence). The CDR3 is 16 residues long. V lost 2 bases and J lost 2; bases outside the gene matches: 6. CDR3 in amino acids: CASSYTGTGAPYEQYF. CDR3 bases: TGTGCCAGCAGTTACACCGGGACAGGGGCCCCCTACGAGCAGTACTTC.

The chain recombines TRBV5-4 with TRBJ1-2; D not certain. The germline gives CDR1 SGHNT, CDR2 YYREEE (reference sequence). The V and J ends lost 0 bases and 4 bases respectively, with 10 bases between them. This CDR3 spans 14 amino acids. The CDR3 loop is CASSLAGLGYGYTF. Written as DNA, the CDR3 is TGTGCCAGCAGCTTGGCAGGTCTGGGCTATGGCTACACCTTC.

The chain carries TRBV7-6 and TRBJ2-5; unclear D gene. The ends were cut back, 5 bases at V and 2 bases at J, with 6 bases in the middle. Germline V gene lookup returns CDR1 SGHVS and CDR2 FNYEAQ. The CDR3 has 12 amino acids. CDR3 protein: CASSKIQETQYF. The CDR3, as DNA: TGTGCCAGCAGCAAAATTCAAGAGACCCAGTACTTC.

The CDR3 loop reads CASAERGGGPNEQFF. CDR3 DNA: TGCGCCAGCGCGGAACGCGGGGGGGGCCCTAATGAGCAGTTCTTC. V is TRBV10-2 and J is TRBJ2-1, with TRBD2 identical over 9 bases. The CDR3 has 15 amino acids. The ends lost 8 bases at V and 7 bases at J; junction bases unmatched: 12. From germline, CDR1 is WSHSY and CDR2 SAAADI.

As to this clone: The sample holds other DNA sequences that translate to the same CDR3. The chain combines TRBV7-2 with TRBJ2-3; D uncertain. The CDR3 contains 12 residues. V dropped 4 bases and J dropped 0 bases, with 2 bases sitting between them. The germline V gene has CDR1 SGHTA and CDR2 FQGNSA. The CDR3 loop is CASSYSTDTQYF. The CDR3 DNA follows: TGTGCCAGCAGCTATAGCACAGATACGCAGTATTTT. The whole variable domain, filled in from reference TRBV7-2 and TRBJ2-3, reads GAGVSQSPSNKVTEKGKDVELRCDPISGHTALYWYRQSLGQGLEFLIYFQGNSAPDKSGLPSDRFSAERTGGSVSTLTIQRTQQEDSAVYLCASSYSTDTQYFGPGTRLTVL.

As regards this clone: One end of the junction varies from germline; a read error may be responsible. Additional DNA sequences in this sample encode the identical CDR3. Here the CDR3 reads CASSLGQGGHEQYF. CDR3 in DNA: TGTGCTAGCAGCTTAGGACAGGGTGGCCACGAGCAGTACTTC. The rearrangement joins TRBV7-7 to TRBJ2-7; 8 bases line up with TRBD1. Per the germline V gene, CDR1 is SSHAT and CDR2 is FNYEAQ (reference sequence). The CDR3 has 14 amino acids.

The V call is TRBV28, the J call TRBJ2-7, with 9 bases matching TRBD1. The ends lost 10 bases at V and 2 bases at J; junction bases unmatched: 6. This CDR3 has 13 amino acids. Germline values: CDR1 MDHEN, CDR2 SYDVKM. The CDR3: CATRTGGTYEQYF. In DNA form, the CDR3 reads TGTGCCACCCGCACAGGGGGCACCTACGAGCAGTACTTC.

The gene calls are TRBV7-2 and TRBJ2-1; D might be TRBD2 (6 bases). Trimming removed 0 bases from V and 3 bases from J, with 9 bases in between. Germline CDR1 and CDR2: SGHTA and FQGNSA. The CDR3 has 15 amino acids. CDR3 DNA sequence: TGTGCCAGCAGCTTAGCGAGGACTAACTACAATGAGCAGTTCTTC. Its translation: CASSLARTNYNEQFF.

The gene calls are TRBV6-5 and TRBJ2-7, with TRBD1 as a possible D gene (6 bases). V lost 4 bases to trimming and J lost 7 bases, with 17 bases between them. The CDR3 spans 14 residues. The germline V gene has CDR1 MNHEY and CDR2 SVGAGI. The CDR3 spells CASSSFPGVGEQYF. Written as DNA, the CDR3 is TGTGCCAGCAGTTCGTTCCCAGGGGTAGGGGAGCAGTACTTC.

The genes are TRBV20-1 and TRBJ1-2; perhaps TRBD1 as D (5 bases). Germline V CDR1 and CDR2: DFQATT, SNEGSKA (reference sequence). The germline V and J ends were trimmed by 6 bases and 7 bases, with 12 bases remaining between them. The CDR3 is made up of 11 amino acids. Here the CDR3 DNA reads TGCAGTGCCATAGTCGGGGCTGGCTACACCTTC. This gives the protein CSAIVGAGYTF.

There are a few counts of this clone. The V gene is TRBV5-1, the J gene TRBJ2-5, with 14 bases matching TRBD2. This CDR3 has 19 amino acids. Germline V CDR1 and CDR2: SGHRS, YFSETQ. Unmatched junction bases numbered 12, after V lost 4 bases and J lost 1 base. The CDR3 reads CASSRKGTSGSVFQETQYF. Written as DNA, the CDR3 is TGCGCCAGCAGCAGAAAAGGGACTAGCGGGAGTGTGTTCCAAGAGACCCAGTACTTC.

The V and J genes are TRBV5-1 and TRBJ1-2; 9 nucleotides align to TRBD1. Germline V gene sequence: CDR1 SGHRS, CDR2 YFSETQ. The V gene end was trimmed by 5 bases and the J gene end by 7 bases; junction bases not matched to a gene: 15. This CDR3 contains 16 residues. CDR3 in DNA: TGCGCCAGCAGTCTGATGTCGGGACAGGGAACGACTGGCTACACCTTC. This sequence encodes CASSLMSGQGTTGYTF.